This T cell receptor (beta chain) emerged from a study of patients and donors after allogeneic stem cell transplantation. Deletions cut 5 bases from V and 3 bases from J, with 14 bases between. Germline loops: CDR1 SGHDT, CDR2 YYEEEE. This CDR3 contains 14 residues. This clonotype was seen a few times. TCRdb analysed the RT-PCR reads with MiXCR anew, one entry per CDR3 protein. The sample lists about 39,000 distinct CDR3 sequences; about 30% were seen once. The sample was blood, either unsorted or a sorted T cell fraction (not recorded which). The source is a human donor who was either an allogeneic HSCT recipient or a stem cell or donor lymphocyte infusion donor (not recorded which). It is not recorded whose cells these are; they may come from a transplant donor. The chain joins TRBV5-6 to TRBJ1-1; tentatively, D is TRBD1 (5 bases). CDR3 sequence: CASRWWGDDTEAFF. CDR3 coding DNA: TGTGCCAGCAGGTGGTGGGGGGACGACACTGAAGCTTTCTTT.